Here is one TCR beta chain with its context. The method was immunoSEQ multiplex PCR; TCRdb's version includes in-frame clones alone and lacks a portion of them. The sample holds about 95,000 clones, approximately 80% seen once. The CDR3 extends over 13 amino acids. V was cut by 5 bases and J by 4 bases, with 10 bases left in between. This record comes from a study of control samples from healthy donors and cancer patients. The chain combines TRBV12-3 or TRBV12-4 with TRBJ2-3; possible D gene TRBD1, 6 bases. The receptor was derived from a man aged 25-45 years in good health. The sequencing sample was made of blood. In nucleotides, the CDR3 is TGTGCCAGCAGTAGCAGGGGTGCAGATACGCAGTATTTT. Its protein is CASSSRGADTQYF.